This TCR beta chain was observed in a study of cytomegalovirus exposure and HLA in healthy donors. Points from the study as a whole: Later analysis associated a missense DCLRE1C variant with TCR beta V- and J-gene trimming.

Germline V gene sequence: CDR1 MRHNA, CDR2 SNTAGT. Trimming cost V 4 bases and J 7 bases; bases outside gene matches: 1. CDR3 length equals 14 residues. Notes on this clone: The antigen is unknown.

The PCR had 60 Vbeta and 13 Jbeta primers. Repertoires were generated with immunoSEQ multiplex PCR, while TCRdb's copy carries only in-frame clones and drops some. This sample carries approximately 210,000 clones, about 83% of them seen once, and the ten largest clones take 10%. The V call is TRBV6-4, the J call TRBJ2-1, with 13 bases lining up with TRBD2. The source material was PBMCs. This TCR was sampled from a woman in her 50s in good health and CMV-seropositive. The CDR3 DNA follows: TGTGCCAGCAGTGTACTAGCGGGGGGGAATGAGCAGTTCTTC. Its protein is CASSVLAGGNEQFF.